Sequencing of this TCR beta chain was carried out in a study of cytomegalovirus exposure and HLA in healthy donors (dated by TCRdb to 2015 to 2018). About the study as a whole: According to a later analysis, the 110 or so validation repertoires were produced on the same platform as the 700 or so repertoires of the first cohort. The study combined high-throughput TCR immunosequencing, statistical association of individual TCRs with disease status, and machine learning to predict cytomegalovirus infection status. The study was designed to test whether signatures of past pathogen exposure could be identified by cataloging public T cell receptors. A separate validation cohort of roughly 130 different subjects was used in addition to the approximately 700-subject first cohort. The research as a whole found: In both the original and validation cohorts, the classifier was reported to diagnose cytomegalovirus status with high specificity and sensitivity. Most TCR sequences were observed very rarely across donors, whereas some public TCRs were present in many individuals. Of the cluster scores, approximately 94% were above 0 in a later analysis, which found that TCRs clustered in the first cohort also tended to co-occur in the approximately 130 validation repertoires. The authors suggested that the approach could potentially be extended to other disease states and immunological phenotypes. A total of 164 TCR beta chains were listed by the study as associated with cytomegalovirus. The validation cohort had no HLA typing available for a later analysis, so co-occurrence within that cohort was assessed over all 120 or so repertoires. A few of the identified cytomegalovirus-associated TCR beta chains were confirmed in vitro to be specific for cytomegalovirus antigens.

Libraries came from the immunoSEQ multiplex PCR assay. The original methods were these. A statistical classification framework was built to diagnose cytomegalovirus status from the catalog of TCR beta chain sequences. The table was pulled from immuneACCESS by TCRdb, which kept in-frame rearrangements only. Such tables lose some clones; where checked, under half of the loss comes from unresolved V genes, and the rest has no known cause. For V, J and clone size, that table is used; D and trimming come from the DNA. In this sample the table shows 120,000 to 150,000 clones, approximately 85% of which occur a single time. More than 1.4% of the sample rests with the top ten. About this clone itself: The target of this receptor is not known. Base quality data are lacking; no much larger clone is found one base away.

Per the germline V gene, SGHDT is the CDR1 and YYEEEE is the CDR2. Ends trimmed: V by 3 bases, J by 2 bases; bases unmatched to a gene: 7. Reading from cysteine to phenylalanine, the CDR3 counts 16 amino acids. Only the CDR3 portion is preserved as DNA: 48 bases, with reading frame beginning at the first base. The donors belonged to the validation cohort of roughly 120 subjects, which was separate from the roughly 670-subject first cohort. This chain joins TRBV5-6 to TRBJ2-1; 8 of the junction bases match TRBD2. Material: PBMCs. This receptor was taken from a woman younger than 45 in good health and CMV-seronegative. The DNA sequence reads TGTGCCAGCAGCTCTTATAGCGGGGAAGCCTACAATGAGCAGTTCTTC. This translates into CASSSYSGEAYNEQFF. With the portions outside the CDR3 filled from the reference TRBV5-6 and TRBJ2-1 genes, the complete variable region becomes DAGVTQSPTHLIKTRGQQVTLRCSPKSGHDTVSWYQQALGQGPQFIFQYYEEEERQRGNFPDRFSGHQFPNYSSELNVNALLLGDSALYLCASSSYSGEAYNEQFFGPGTRLTVL.